This T cell receptor beta chain is drawn from a study of regulatory dendritic cells for organ transplantation. The overall study: Regulatory dendritic cells came from monocytes given vitamin D3 and IL-10.

Details on this clone: The antigen is unknown.

Deletions cut 0 bases from V and 1 base from J, with 9 bases between. The germline V gene has CDR1 SGDLS and CDR2 YYNGEE. The CDR3 consists of 15 residues. CFSE-labeled sorted T cells met regulatory or mature dendritic cells for four to five days. CD4+ or CD8+ T cells were sorted as naive CD45RA+ or memory CD45RO+. Assay used: immunoSEQ multiplex PCR; TCRdb lists only in-frame clones, some missing. The data contain roughly 9,800 clones, approximately 80% of them singletons. The TCR originated in a human donor in good health. This chain links TRBV9 with TRBJ2-3; D gene ambiguous. Material: memory CD4+ T cells from blood cultured with dendritic cells. Specified subset: CD45RO+ memory T cells. CDR3 sequence (DNA): TGTGCCAGCAGCGTAGAGAGGTTGGGCACAGATACGCAGTATTTT. This sequence encodes CASSVERLGTDTQYF.